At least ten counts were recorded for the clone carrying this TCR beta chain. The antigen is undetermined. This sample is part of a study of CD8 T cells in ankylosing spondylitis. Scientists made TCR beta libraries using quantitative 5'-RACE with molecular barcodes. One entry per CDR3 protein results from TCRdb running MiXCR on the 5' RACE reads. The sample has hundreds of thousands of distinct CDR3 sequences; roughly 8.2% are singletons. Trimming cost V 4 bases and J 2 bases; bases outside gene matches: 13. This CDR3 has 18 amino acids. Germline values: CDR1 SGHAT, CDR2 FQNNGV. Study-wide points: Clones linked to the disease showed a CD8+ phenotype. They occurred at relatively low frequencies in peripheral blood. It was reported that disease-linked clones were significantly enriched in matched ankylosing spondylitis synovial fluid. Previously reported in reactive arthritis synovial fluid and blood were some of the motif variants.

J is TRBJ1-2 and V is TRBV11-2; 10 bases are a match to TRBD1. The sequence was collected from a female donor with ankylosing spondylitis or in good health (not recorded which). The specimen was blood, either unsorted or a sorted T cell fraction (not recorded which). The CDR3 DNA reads TGTGCCAGCAGCTCACCCCGGGACAGGGGAGTGAGGAACTATGGCTACACCTTC. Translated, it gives CASSSPRDRGVRNYGYTF. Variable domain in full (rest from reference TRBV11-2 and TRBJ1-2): EAGVAQSPRYKIIEKRQSVAFWCNPISGHATLYWYQQILGQGPKLLIQFQNNGVVDDSQLPKDRFSAERLKGVDSTLKIQPAKLEDSAVYLCASSSPRDRGVRNYGYTFGSGTRLTVV.